This TCR beta chain was documented in a study of blood T cell repertoires in COVID-19. The V gene lost 10 bases and the J gene lost 3 bases, with 6 bases spanning the gap. Germline-derived CDR1 and CDR2 are MDHEN and SYDVKM. This CDR3 region has 11 residues. As handled by the study authors: By means of reference gene primer amplification, nucleated cell counts were estimated. Using immunoSEQ multiplex PCR, the repertoire was profiled, and TCRdb retains in-frame clones only, with some absent. V, J and clone size are those of that table, while D and trimming were read from the DNA. The sample lists about 220,000 clones, about 80% seen once, with roughly 2.3% in the top ten.

Input material: peripheral blood. The rearrangement links TRBV28 to TRBJ1-4; D perhaps matches TRBD1 (6 bases). The sequence derives from a woman aged 60-75 years with acute or convalescent COVID-19. CDR3 protein: CATGANEKLFF. In DNA form, the CDR3 reads TGTGCCACAGGGGCTAATGAAAAACTGTTTTTT. Complete variable domain (other parts from reference TRBV28 and TRBJ1-4): DVKVTQSSRYLVKRTGEKVFLECVQDMDHENMFWYRQDPGLGLRLIYFSYDVKMKEKGDIPEGYSVSREKKERFSLILESASTNQTSMYLCATGANEKLFFGSGTQLSVL.